This TCR beta chain was found in a study of T cells in Graves' hyperthyroidism and ophthalmopathy. Study results and limitations: Ophthalmopathy, as predicted by the model, came a median 6.5 months after the prediction.

What was amplified from RNA transcripts were TCR beta CDR3 regions. First-round RT-PCR targeting the TCR CDR3 was performed with the HTBI primer set. TCRdb reanalysed the multiplex PCR reads using MiXCR and keeps one entry per CDR3 protein. In the table there are about 250,000 distinct CDR3 sequences, more than 20% of which are singletons. V gave up 3 bases and J gave up 6 bases; unmatched junction bases: 5. CDR3 length equals 16 residues. This clonotype was counted ten times or more. Its matching antigen is unknown. A roughly 10 ml volume of fresh peripheral blood provided the PBMCs. The clonotype comes from a woman aged 40 to 50 with Graves' ophthalmopathy. The sequencing sample was made of blood. The J gene is TRBJ2-2, the V gene TRBV12-3 or TRBV12-4; 12 bases match TRBD1. The CDR3 protein is CASSFRDRGRAGELFF. CDR3 bases: TGTGCCAGCAGTTTTCGGGACAGGGGGCGGGCCGGGGAGCTGTTTTTT.